This T cell receptor (beta chain) derives from a study of response to subunit inactivated influenza vaccine (dated by TCRdb to the late 2010s). In terms of the full investigation: Deep quantitative T cell receptor repertoire profiling was used in the study to track responses to a trivalent subunit inactivated influenza vaccine. What the study reported, not specific to this receptor: It was suggested by the authors that each seasonal influenza vaccination may recruit only a limited number of new T cells.

In the paper's terms, the time point label means: approximately 47 days after influenza vaccine administration. Library creation used RT-PCR. Sequencing took place on an Illumina HiSeq 2500. TCRdb handled the public reads itself, with Q25 trimming in fastp and clone calling in MiXCR, and kept productive beta chains. For every CDR3 protein sequence, its rows merge into one entry that carries the most common genes and DNA. This sample gives 160,000 or so distinct CDR3 sequences in total; 9.5% to 13% of them show up just once. Of the sample, around 12% is held by the ten largest clones. The CDR3 runs 17 residues from the cysteine to the phenylalanine. Only the CDR3 region is kept as DNA, spanning 51 bases read in frame from base 1. The junction shows trimming of 6 bases on V and 2 bases on J, plus 23 bases between the germline ends. The germline V gene gives CDR1 as MDHEN and CDR2 as SYDVKM. This clonotype has ten or more counts. Its antigen has not been determined. The record has no base qualities; no much larger clone is one base away.

The receptor comes from a man in his fifties who received an inactivated influenza vaccine. Donor details come from another sample of the same person, matched by shared clones. This chain joins TRBV28 to TRBJ2-7, with TRBD1 tentatively as D gene (6 bases match). Sequenced here: non-naive T cells sorted from PBMCs, sampled 35 to 45 days after vaccination. Reading the label with the study, this specimen's cell subset or site is: memory T cell fraction. The DNA reads TGTGCCAGCAGACTCCACCCCGAGAGGGGGTATCCCTACGAGCAGTACTTC. It is translated as CASRLHPERGYPYEQYF.